This TCR beta chain originates from a study of CD8 T cells in ankylosing spondylitis. Trimming stripped 11 bases from V and 4 bases from J, with 14 bases between. CDR1 and CDR2 from the germline V gene are MGHDK and SYGVNS. This CDR3 has 12 amino acids. TCRdb re-derived calls from the 5' RACE reads in MiXCR, one entry per CDR3 protein. The sample has some 340,000 distinct CDR3 sequences; 14% to 15% are singletons. This chain links TRBV25-1 with TRBJ1-2; a possible D gene is TRBD1 (6 bases). The TCR sequence derives from a male donor with ankylosing spondylitis or in good health (not recorded which). Input material: blood, either unsorted or a sorted T cell fraction (not recorded which). CDR3 nucleotides: TGTGCCGGACCACAGGGTGTCTATGGCTACACCTTC. This translates into CAGPQGVYGYTF.